This TCR beta chain was recovered during a study of blood T cells in healthy people across ages. For the second PCR, which ran for 7 to 11 cycles, a sample-barcoded 5' primer and a J-beta primer mix were used. Individual samples furnished no less than 3 million CDR3-containing paired-end reads apiece. One entry per CDR3 protein, called by TCRdb with MiXCR from the 5' RACE reads. The data contain roughly 500,000 distinct CDR3 sequences, about 24% of them singletons. This clonotype was detected only a few times. There are 11 residues in the CDR3. Germline CDR1 SGHNT, CDR2 YYREEE (reference sequence). The germline V and J ends were trimmed by 4 bases and 7 bases, with 9 bases remaining between them. This sample also belongs to another study, concerning T cells of mothers and their children. That investigation notes: None of the identified T cell clones proved to be persistent microchimeric clones.

The TCR comes from a boy aged 10-17 years in good health. The sample taken for sequencing was blood. This chain connects TRBV5-4 to TRBJ2-7; D not certain. CDR3 nucleotide sequence: TGTGCCAGCAGCGCCATTGAGGAGCAGTACTTC. Translated, it gives CASSAIEEQYF. Combining the CDR3 with reference TRBV5-4 and TRBJ2-7 gives the whole variable domain ETGVTQSPTHLIKTRGQQVTLRCSSQSGHNTVSWYQQALGQGPQFIFQYYREEENGRGNFPPRFSGLQFPNYSSELNVNALELDDSALYLCASSAIEEQYFGPGTRLTVT.